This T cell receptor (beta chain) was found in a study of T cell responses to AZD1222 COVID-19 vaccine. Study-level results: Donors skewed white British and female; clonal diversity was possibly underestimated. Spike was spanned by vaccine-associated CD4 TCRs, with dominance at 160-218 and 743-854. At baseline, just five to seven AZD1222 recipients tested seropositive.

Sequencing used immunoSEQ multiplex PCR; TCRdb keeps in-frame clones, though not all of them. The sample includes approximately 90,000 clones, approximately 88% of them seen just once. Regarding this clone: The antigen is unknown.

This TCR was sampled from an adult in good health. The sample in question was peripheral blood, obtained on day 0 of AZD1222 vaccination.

CDR3 nucleotides: TGTGCCAGTAGTGCTCCGCGGACAGGGAACACCGGGGAGCTGTTTTTT. Protein: CASSAPRTGNTGELFF. The rearrangement links TRBV19 to TRBJ2-2; 7 bases align to TRBD1. CDR1 is LNHDA and CDR2 is SQIVND in the germline V gene (reference sequence). This CDR3 is built from 16 residues. Trimming took 5 bases from V and 1 from J; bases not matched to a gene: 7.